A single sample gave rise to the 25 T cell receptor beta chains below, sequenced in a study of T cell repertoires in cytomegalovirus infection. Their specific antigens are unknown. MiXCR was run by TCRdb on the reads, yielding one entry per CDR3 protein. The table lists roughly 34,000 distinct CDR3 sequences, roughly half of them singletons. Source: CD8+ T cells from cultured PBMCs, taken from culture after CMV antigen stimulation. The origin of the receptors is a human donor in good health (CMV status not recorded). Some clones in this sample may be carry-over from other donors' samples.

The CDR3, as DNA: TGTGCCAGCAGCCACCAGTTAGCCAAAAACATTCAGTACTTC. Protein: CASSHQLAKNIQYF. The chain employs TRBV14 and TRBJ2-4; D unclear. This CDR3 is built from 14 residues. V dropped 3 bases and J dropped 0 bases, with 6 bases sitting between them. Germline V gene lookup returns CDR1 SGHDN and CDR2 FVKESK.

The CDR3 spells CASSRAPENLYEQYF. CDR3 nucleotide sequence: TGTGCCAGCAGCCGCGCTCCAGAAAACCTGTACGAGCAGTACTTC. The chain couples TRBV7-8 to TRBJ2-7, with D uncertain. This CDR3 is built from 15 residues. CDR1 and CDR2 (germline): SGHVS, FQNEAQ. The V end lost 5 bases, the J end lost 4 bases, and 18 bases lay between the germline ends.

V and J are TRBV7-4 and TRBJ2-3; tentative D call: TRBD2 (5 bases). Deletions cut 5 bases from V and 2 bases from J, with 11 bases between. This CDR3 contains 14 residues. CDR1 and CDR2 (germline): SGHVT, SQSDAQ. The CDR3 spells CASSPRVYTDTQYF. CDR3 coding DNA: TGTGCCAGCAGCCCGCGGGTGTACACAGATACGCAGTATTTT.

The chain couples TRBV6-5 to TRBJ2-5, with TRBD1 as a possible D gene (6 bases). Germline V gene sequence: CDR1 MNHEY, CDR2 SVGAGI. This CDR3 is built from 15 residues. V was trimmed by 0 bases and J by 4 bases, leaving 12 bases between them. CDR3 sequence: CASSYSMGARETQYF. Here the CDR3 DNA reads TGTGCCAGCAGTTACTCGATGGGGGCTCGAGAGACCCAGTACTTC.

The genes are TRBV5-6 and TRBJ1-2; weak D call: TRBD1 (5 bases). The germline V gene has CDR1 SGHDT and CDR2 YYEEEE. The CDR3 extends over 17 amino acids. The ends were cut back, 5 bases at V and 0 bases at J, with 20 bases in the middle. The CDR3 protein is CASSPGPRTLANYGYTF. The DNA for the CDR3 is TGTGCCAGCAGTCCCGGACCGAGGACATTGGCTAACTATGGCTACACCTTC.

V is TRBV5-1 and J is TRBJ2-1; TRBD1 might be the D (5 bases). Between the trimmed V and J ends, which lost 1 base and 12 bases, there was a span of 14 bases. The CDR3 sequence is 13 residues long. Germline V CDR1 and CDR2: SGHRS, YFSETQ. For the CDR3, the DNA is TGCGCCAGCAGCTTGTTGGCAGGGCAAGGGCAGTTCTTC. Residues: CASSLLAGQGQFF.

This clonotype came up many times. The rearrangement joins TRBV18 to TRBJ1-1, with 7 bases that match TRBD1. The CDR3 sequence is 16 residues long. Germline loops: CDR1 KGHSH, CDR2 LQKENI. With V trimmed by 1 base and J by 0 bases, 5 bases remained unmatched. In DNA form, the CDR3 reads TGTGCCAGCTCACCACACCGGGACAGCGTGAACACTGAAGCTTTCTTT. Encoded protein: CASSPHRDSVNTEAFF.

This chain links TRBV10-3 with TRBJ2-7; possible D gene TRBD2, 6 bases. The CDR3 consists of 18 residues. Per germline, CDR1 ENHRY and CDR2 SYGVKD. V was clipped by 4 bases and J by 6 bases, with 28 bases between them. CDR3 bases: TGTGCCATCAGTGGGGGGGATTCGTCGACAAGGCCCTATGGCGAGCAGTACTTC. It translates to CAISGGDSSTRPYGEQYF.

The V gene is TRBV7-8, the J gene TRBJ2-7; 8 nucleotides line up with TRBD2. CDR1 is SGHVS, CDR2 FQNEAQ, per germline. The CDR3 length is 15 residues. The trim removed 5 bases at V and 2 bases at J, leaving 8 bases unmatched. The CDR3 bases are TGTGCCAGCAGCCCCGGGACTAGGGATGCCTACGAGCAGTACTTC. Protein: CASSPGTRDAYEQYF. Full variable domain (rest looked up from reference TRBV7-8 and TRBJ2-7): GAGVSQSPRYKVAKRGQDVALRCDPISGHVSLFWYQQALGQGPEFLTYFQNEAQLDKSGLPSDRFFAERPEGSVSTLKIQRTQQEDSAVYLCASSPGTRDAYEQYFGPGTRLTVT.

The chain links TRBV19 to TRBJ2-7; D possibly corresponds to TRBD2 (5 bases). Trimming pared 6 bases from V and 7 bases from J, leaving 16 bases between. The germline V gene has CDR1 LNHDA and CDR2 SQIVND (reference sequence). CDR3 size: 13 residues. CDR3 region: CASRSRLSGEQYF. The CDR3 bases are TGTGCCAGTAGATCCCGACTCTCGGGAGAGCAGTACTTC.

As DNA, the CDR3 is TGTGCCAGCAGGCTTCAACAGGGGGCCTCCTACGAGCAGTACTTC. Protein sequence: CASRLQQGASYEQYF. The chain uses TRBV28 and TRBJ2-7; 9 bases match TRBD1. The CDR3 length is 15 residues. Trimming cost V 6 bases and J 0 bases; bases outside gene matches: 6. CDR1 and CDR2 from the germline V gene are MDHEN and SYDVKM.

The chain links TRBV4-1 to TRBJ1-2; TRBD1 is a possible D gene (5 bases). The CDR3 runs 13 residues. Trimming pared 9 bases from V and 8 bases from J, leaving 19 bases between. Germline loops: CDR1 MGHRA, CDR2 YSYEKL. The CDR3 sequence is CASQGDDSKGYTF. For the CDR3, the DNA is TGCGCCAGTCAGGGTGACGATTCGAAAGGCTACACCTTC.

The chain couples TRBV7-8 to TRBJ1-4, with D tentatively TRBD1 (6 bases). Germline V lookup: CDR1 SGHVS, CDR2 FQNEAQ. The length of the CDR3 is 12 residues. V was pared by 1 base and J by 14 bases, with 11 bases between. In DNA, the CDR3 is TGTGCCAGCAGCTTAGGAGACAGGCTTCTGTTTTTT. Its translation is CASSLGDRLLFF.

This rearrangement joins TRBV19 to TRBJ2-7, with D perhaps given as TRBD1 or TRBD2 (6 bases each). The CDR3 extends over 13 amino acids. Trimming took 6 bases from V and 5 from J, leaving 14 bases between them. Germline-derived CDR1 and CDR2 are LNHDA and SQIVND (reference sequence). For the CDR3, the DNA is TGTGCCAGTAGACCCCGGGGGCAAGACGAGCAGTACTTC. It yields the protein CASRPRGQDEQYF.

There are a few counts of this clonotype. The chain couples TRBV7-8 to TRBJ2-7; D is unresolved. Per the germline V gene, CDR1 is SGHVS and CDR2 is FQNEAQ. The CDR3 consists of 12 residues. Trimming cost V 5 bases and J 0 bases, with 5 bases left between them. CDR3 nucleotide sequence: TGTGCCAGCAGCCTCACCTCCTACGAGCAGTACTTC. It codes for CASSLTSYEQYF. Complete variable domain (other parts from reference TRBV7-8 and TRBJ2-7): GAGVSQSPRYKVAKRGQDVALRCDPISGHVSLFWYQQALGQGPEFLTYFQNEAQLDKSGLPSDRFFAERPEGSVSTLKIQRTQQEDSAVYLCASSLTSYEQYFGPGTRLTVT.

The chain is built from TRBV6-6 and TRBJ1-4; 8 bases fit TRBD1. This CDR3 region has 15 residues. Trimming cost V 4 bases and J 5 bases; bases outside gene matches: 6. Germline V CDR1 and CDR2: MNHNY, SVGAGI (reference sequence). In nucleotides, the CDR3 is TGTGCCAGCAGTTTCGGACAGGGAATCAATGAAAAACTGTTTTTT. Its translation is CASSFGQGINEKLFF.

In the case of this clonotype: A much bigger clone sits one base away, suggesting this may be a read error. The DNA of the CDR3 is TGTGCCAGCAGCCTACCTGGACTAGCGGCCGACGGGCAGTACTTC. Translation: CASSLPGLAADGQYF. V is TRBV7-2 and J is TRBJ2-7; 10 nucleotides line up with TRBD2. With V trimmed by 5 bases and J by 9 bases, 13 bases remained unmatched. This CDR3 region has 15 residues. Germline CDR1 is SGHTA and CDR2 is FQGNSA. Together with reference TRBV7-2 and TRBJ2-7, the CDR3 gives the full variable domain: GAGVSQSPSNKVTEKGKDVELRCDPISGHTALYWYRQSLGQGLEFLIYFQGNSAPDKSGLPSDRFSAERTGGSVSTLTIQRTQQEDSAVYLCASSLPGLAADGQYFGPGTRLTVT.

The sample holds one count of this clonotype. This sequence joins TRBV27 and TRBJ1-5; 9 bases match TRBD1. V was clipped by 6 bases and J by 7 bases; unmatched bases: 7. The CDR3 is 14 amino acids. Germline CDR1 and CDR2: MNHEY and SMNVEV (reference sequence). The CDR3 sequence is CASSQTGGFQPQHF. The CDR3 bases are TGTGCCAGCAGCCAGACAGGGGGATTCCAGCCCCAGCATTTT.

This clonotype occurred a few times. The chain uses TRBV7-2 and TRBJ2-4, with TRBD2 identical over 13 bases. Per the germline V gene, CDR1 is SGHTA and CDR2 is FQGNSA. With V trimmed by 5 bases and J by 7 bases, 11 bases remained unmatched. The CDR3 has 17 residues. The CDR3 here is CASSPETSGRWENIQYF. The CDR3 nucleotides read TGTGCCAGCAGCCCAGAGACTAGCGGGAGGTGGGAGAACATTCAGTACTTC.

CDR3 sequence: CATRVRGANGYTF. The CDR3 nucleotides are TGTGCCACCAGGGTGCGGGGGGCGAATGGCTACACCTTC. The rearrangement joins TRBV27 to TRBJ1-2, with TRBD1 as a possible D gene (6 bases). Germline V gives CDR1 MNHEY, CDR2 SMNVEV (reference sequence). V was trimmed by 10 bases and J by 6 bases, leaving 18 bases between them. The CDR3 loop spans 13 amino acids.

A single count supports this clonotype. V usage is TRBV4-2 and J usage is TRBJ2-1; the D is unclear. The CDR3 runs to 14 residues. Germline V gene data show CDR1 as LGHNA and CDR2 as YNFKEQ. Deletions cut 0 bases from V and 7 bases from J, with 10 bases between. This CDR3 is CASSQETPENEQFF. The DNA of the CDR3 is TGTGCCAGCAGCCAAGAAACCCCGGAGAATGAGCAGTTCTTC.

This rearrangement joins TRBV12-3 or TRBV12-4 to TRBJ1-5, with 7 positions matching TRBD1. The CDR3 runs to 15 residues. The ends lost 3 bases at V and 6 bases at J; junction bases unmatched: 8. The CDR3 DNA is TGTGCCAGCAGTTTGGACCCAACAGGGGTTCAGCCCCAGCATTTT. It translates to CASSLDPTGVQPQHF.

The V gene is TRBV4-1, the J gene TRBJ2-5; 8 bases are shared with TRBD1. There are 14 residues in the CDR3. Unmatched junction bases numbered 3, after V lost 1 base and J lost 5 bases. CDR1 is MGHRA, CDR2 YSYEKL, per germline. The CDR3 nucleotides read TGCGCCAGCAGCCAAGCAGGGGGCGCGGAGACCCAGTACTTC. Protein product: CASSQAGGAETQYF.

The V call is TRBV6-2 or TRBV6-3, the J call TRBJ2-1; 12 bases are a match to TRBD2. Germline lookup yields CDR1 MNHEY and CDR2 SVGEGT. This CDR3 region has 17 residues. Germline trimming cut 8 bases from V and 8 bases from J; bases unmatched to any gene: 16. CDR3 DNA sequence: TGTGCCAGCGGATCTCTAGCGGGGGGGGCTTCACTGCATGAGCAGTTCTTC. Protein sequence: CASGSLAGGASLHEQFF.

This clonotype was counted a few times. This chain connects TRBV7-9 to TRBJ2-7; TRBD1 matches 7 bases. The CDR3 extends over 14 amino acids. V trimming: 6 bases; J trimming: 2 bases; junction bases outside the gene matches: 7. Germline V gene sequence: CDR1 SEHNR, CDR2 FQNEAQ (reference sequence). The CDR3 loop is CASSAADRPYEQYF. CDR3 in DNA: TGTGCCAGCAGTGCTGCGGACAGGCCCTACGAGCAGTACTTC.